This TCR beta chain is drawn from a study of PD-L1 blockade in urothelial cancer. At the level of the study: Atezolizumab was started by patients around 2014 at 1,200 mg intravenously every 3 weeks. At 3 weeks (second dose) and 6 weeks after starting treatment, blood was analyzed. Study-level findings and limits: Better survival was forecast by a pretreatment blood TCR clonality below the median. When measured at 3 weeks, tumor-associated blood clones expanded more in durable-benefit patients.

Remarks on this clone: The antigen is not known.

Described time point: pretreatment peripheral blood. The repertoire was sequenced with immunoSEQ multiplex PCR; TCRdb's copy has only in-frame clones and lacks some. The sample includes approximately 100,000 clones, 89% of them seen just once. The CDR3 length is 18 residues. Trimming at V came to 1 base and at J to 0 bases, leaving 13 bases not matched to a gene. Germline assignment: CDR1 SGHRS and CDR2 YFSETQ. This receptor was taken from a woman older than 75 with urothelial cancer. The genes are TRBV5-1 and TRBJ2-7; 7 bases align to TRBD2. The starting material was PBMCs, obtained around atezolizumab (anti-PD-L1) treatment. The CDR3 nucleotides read TGCGCCAGCAGCTTGAACGTAGCGGGTAGGACCCTCTCCTACGAGCAGTACTTC. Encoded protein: CASSLNVAGRTLSYEQYF.